These 14 T cell receptor beta chains were all obtained from the same sample, sequenced in a study of T cell changes during pregnancy in multiple sclerosis. Method: immunoSEQ multiplex PCR; TCRdb's copy keeps in-frame clones and lacks some. The sample shows some 70,000 clones, approximately 92% of them seen only once. The source material was peripheral blood, sampled in the second trimester of pregnancy. These receptor sequences come from a female donor in good health, enrolled as a control in a pregnancy study.

This clone was seen a single time. The genes are TRBV5-6 and TRBJ2-4, with TRBD1 as a possible D gene (5 bases). This CDR3 has 13 amino acids. Germline V gene sequence: CDR1 SGHDT, CDR2 YYEEEE. With 2 bases removed from V and 15 bases from J, the gap between germline ends came to 18 bases. For the CDR3, the DNA is TGTGCCAGCAGCTTAGGTGGCCCCAGGGATCCGTACTTC. This codes for CASSLGGPRDPYF.

The J gene is TRBJ1-3, the V gene TRBV20-1; unclear D gene. The CDR3 covers 11 residues. Germline V gene lookup returns CDR1 DFQATT and CDR2 SNEGSKA (reference sequence). V was trimmed by 5 bases and J by 4 bases, leaving 6 bases between them. CDR3: CSAFEGNTIYF. CDR3 bases: TGCAGTGCTTTCGAGGGAAACACCATATATTTT.

The rearrangement joins TRBV4-3 to TRBJ2-5, with 9 bases identical to TRBD2. The germline V gene encodes CDR1 LGHNA and CDR2 YSLEER. Trimming removed 2 bases from V and 4 bases from J; junction bases left unmatched: 11. This CDR3 has 17 residues. CDR3 in DNA: TGCGCCAGCAGCCAACCCCTGACTAGCGGACGGGGAGAGACCCAGTACTTC. It is translated as CASSQPLTSGRGETQYF.

V usage is TRBV20-1 and J usage is TRBJ2-3; a weak D match, TRBD2 (5 bases). The CDR3 has 10 amino acids. In germline, CDR1 is DFQATT, CDR2 SNEGSKA (reference sequence). CDR3: CKAGADTQYF. DNA for the CDR3: TGCAAGGCGGGTGCAGATACGCAGTATTTT.

The V call is TRBV18, the J call TRBJ2-2; tentatively, D is TRBD1 (6 bases). V was pared by 4 bases and J by 5 bases, with 14 bases between. The CDR3 loop spans 15 amino acids. Germline CDR1 KGHSH, CDR2 LQKENI. In DNA form, the CDR3 reads TGTGCCAGCTCACGCCGGGACACCGCTACCGGGGAGCTGTTTTTT. Translated, it gives CASSRRDTATGELFF.

The count of this clone is one. V and J are TRBV5-4 and TRBJ2-5; D may be TRBD1 (6 bases). The V gene lost 4 bases and the J gene lost 4 bases, with 14 bases spanning the gap. The CDR3 is 14 residues long. Germline values: CDR1 SGHNT, CDR2 YYREEE (reference sequence). The CDR3: CASSGTGMPETQYF. The DNA of the CDR3 is TGTGCCAGCAGCGGAACAGGGATGCCAGAGACCCAGTACTTC.

The chain has TRBV7-2 and TRBJ2-7, with a tentative D call TRBD1 (6 bases). This CDR3 is built from 12 residues. V shed 2 bases and J shed 4 bases, with 6 bases lying between them. From germline, CDR1 is SGHTA and CDR2 FQGNSA. CDR3 nucleotide sequence: TGTGCCAGCAGCTTACAGGGGTACGAGCAGTACTTC. Its translation is CASSLQGYEQYF.

CDR3 sequence (DNA): TGTGCCAGCAGTCTACAGGGGGTCCGGGATGAAAAACTGTTTTTT. Amino acid sequence: CASSLQGVRDEKLFF. The V and J genes are TRBV28 and TRBJ1-4, with 8 bases identical to TRBD1. Germline V lookup: CDR1 MDHEN, CDR2 SYDVKM. The CDR3 extends over 15 amino acids. V trimming: 5 bases; J trimming: 6 bases; junction bases outside the gene matches: 8.

The chain uses TRBV18 and TRBJ2-6; TRBD2 is a possible D gene (7 bases). CDR3 length: 17 residues. Deletions cut 3 bases from V and 0 bases from J, with 12 bases between. Germline-derived CDR1 and CDR2 are KGHSH and LQKENI. The CDR3 DNA is TGTGCCAGCTCACCCGGGGGGCCCAACTCTGGGGCCAACGTCCTGACTTTC. Translating gives CASSPGGPNSGANVLTF.

The J gene is TRBJ1-1, the V gene TRBV25-1; no reliable D call. Per germline, CDR1 MGHDK and CDR2 SYGVNS. The CDR3 loop spans 14 amino acids. The V end lost 0 bases, the J end lost 4 bases, and 9 bases lay between the germline ends. The CDR3 DNA is TGTGCCAGCAGTGAATATTGGTTCGGCACTGAAGCTTTCTTT. Amino acids: CASSEYWFGTEAFF.

CDR3 residues: CASSLLIDTGAEAFF. Written as DNA, the CDR3 is TGTGCCAGCTCACTACTCATTGACACAGGGGCTGAAGCTTTCTTT. V usage is TRBV18 and J usage is TRBJ1-1, with 7 bases matching TRBD1. This CDR3 is built from 15 residues. Losses at the gene ends were 4 bases for V and 6 bases for J; bases not matched to a gene: 11. The germline V gene has CDR1 KGHSH and CDR2 LQKENI.

The chain employs TRBV6-4 and TRBJ1-6, with 7 nucleotides matching TRBD1. V trimming: 10 bases; J trimming: 13 bases; junction bases outside the gene matches: 13. The CDR3 has 13 residues. The germline V gene encodes CDR1 MRHNA and CDR2 SNTAGT. CDR3 nucleotide sequence: TGTGCCATGCAGGGCAGGGGGGCAGGGCCCCTCCACTTT. Its protein is CAMQGRGAGPLHF.

For this clone: One end of the junction fails to match germline, which may point to a read error. V and J are TRBV7-7 and TRBJ2-5; no definite D call. Per the germline V gene, CDR1 is SSHAT and CDR2 is FNYEAQ (reference sequence). This CDR3 has 11 residues. This chain's CDR3 is CASSFGETQYF. The DNA of the CDR3 is TGTGCTAGCAGCTTCGGGGAGACCCAGTACTTC.

CDR3 DNA sequence: TGTGCCAGCAGCTTGTCATCCAGGGGAGCTTTCTTT. Its protein product is CASSLSSRGAFF. The V call is TRBV5-6, the J call TRBJ1-1, with D perhaps matching TRBD1 (6 bases). In germline, CDR1 is SGHDT, CDR2 YYEEEE. This CDR3 has 12 residues. V gave up 1 base and J gave up 10 bases, with 11 bases separating them.